Each of the 11 T cell receptor beta chains below was sequenced from the same sample in a study of blood T cells in healthy people across ages. The use of a sample-barcoded 5' primer and a J-beta primer mix characterized a second PCR of about 7 to 12 cycles. TCRdb processed the 5' RACE reads anew with MiXCR; each CDR3 protein has one entry. Of approximately 1.5 million distinct CDR3 sequences in the sample, about 32% were seen once. The specimen was blood. The receptor set was obtained from a woman in her twenties or thirties in good health.

The CDR3 sequence is CASSQEDGGTYEQYF. CDR3 DNA sequence: TGCGCCAGCAGCCAAGAAGACGGCGGTACCTACGAGCAGTACTTC. The V call is TRBV4-1, the J call TRBJ2-7, with D unresolved. The ends were cut back, 0 bases at V and 2 bases at J, with 11 bases in the middle. Per the germline V gene, CDR1 is MGHRA and CDR2 is YSYEKL. The CDR3 contains 15 residues.

This clonotype was detected a few times. V is TRBV5-1 and J is TRBJ1-1; D unresolved. This CDR3 is built from 13 residues. Trimming took off 0 bases at V and 3 bases at J, with 6 bases between the two ends. Germline CDR1 reads SGHRS; CDR2 reads YFSETQ. The DNA for the CDR3 is TGCGCCAGCAGCTTGGCCGAAGACACTGAAGCTTTCTTT. Translating it yields CASSLAEDTEAFF.

There are a few counts of this clonotype. The chain is built from TRBV20-1 and TRBJ2-7; D not resolved. Germline CDR1 is DFQATT and CDR2 is SNEGSKA (reference sequence). CDR3 size: 12 residues. The V gene lost 6 bases and the J gene lost 7 bases, with 16 bases spanning the gap. In nucleotides, the CDR3 is TGCAGTGCCTGGGTGGGCGTAGGGGAGCAGTACTTC. This encodes CSAWVGVGEQYF.

The V call is TRBV2, the J call TRBJ2-7; D unclear. V lost 6 bases, J lost 2 bases, and 11 bases lay in between. CDR1 is SNHLY, CDR2 FYNNEI, per germline. The CDR3 length is 13 residues. As DNA, the CDR3 is TGTGCCAGCAGCCGTGCAGCTCCCTACGAGCAGTACTTC. Amino acids: CASSRAAPYEQYF.

This clonotype was seen a handful of times. V usage is TRBV7-3 and J usage is TRBJ2-5; 7 bases map to TRBD1. The germline CDR1 and CDR2 sequences are SGHTA and FQGTGA. The CDR3 extends over 13 amino acids. With 5 bases clipped from V and 5 bases from J, the junction kept 5 bases outside the gene matches. The CDR3 nucleotides are TGTGCCAGCAGCAAAGGGGGCTGGGAGACCCAGTACTTC. Its protein is CASSKGGWETQYF.

This clonotype came up a few times. The gene calls are TRBV7-3 and TRBJ2-1; TRBD2 aligns across 15 bases. Trimming took 5 bases from V and 9 from J; bases not matched to a gene: 5. From germline, CDR1 is SGHTA and CDR2 FQGTGA. This CDR3 is 15 amino acids long. This CDR3 is CASSTGLAGGTEQFF. CDR3 nucleotide sequence: TGTGCCAGCAGCACCGGACTAGCGGGAGGGACTGAGCAGTTCTTC.

In this sample, this clonotype turned up once. The V and J genes are TRBV5-1 and TRBJ2-7; TRBD1 might be the D (6 bases). This CDR3 region has 14 residues. The germline V and J ends were trimmed by 4 bases and 5 bases, with 16 bases remaining between them. Germline values: CDR1 SGHRS, CDR2 YFSETQ. CDR3 residues: CASSETGTTDEQYF. For the CDR3, the DNA is TGCGCCAGCAGCGAGACAGGTACCACCGACGAGCAGTACTTC.

This clonotype was recorded once. The V gene is TRBV6-1, the J gene TRBJ2-5; 7 bases match TRBD1. The CDR3 extends over 17 amino acids. Germline V gene lookup returns CDR1 MNHNS and CDR2 SASEGT. J gave up 4 bases and V 4 bases, and 15 bases lay outside the gene matches. The CDR3, as DNA: TGTGCCAGCAGTGTGCTCCCTCGACAGGGCGGCGGAGAGACCCAGTACTTC. Translating it yields CASSVLPRQGGGETQYF.

The DNA of the CDR3 is TGTGCCAGTAGTACCTCCGGGACCTACACCTTC. Encoded protein: CASSTSGTYTF. This chain links TRBV19 with TRBJ1-2; tentative D call: TRBD1 (5 bases). The CDR3 spans 11 residues. Per germline, CDR1 LNHDA and CDR2 SQIVND (reference sequence). V was shortened by 4 bases and J by 10 bases, with 10 bases between the two germline ends.

CDR3 DNA: TGTGCCAGCAGCGTAGTGGGTCAGGGGGAGCTGTTTTTT. Encoded protein: CASSVVGQGELFF. The chain links TRBV9 to TRBJ2-2, with no clear D. From germline, CDR1 is SGDLS and CDR2 YYNGEE. The CDR3 spans 13 residues. Trimming pared 0 bases from V and 8 bases from J, leaving 8 bases between. The full variable domain, completed using reference TRBV9 and TRBJ2-2, is DSGVTQTPKHLITATGQRVTLRCSPRSGDLSVYWYQQSLDQGLQFLIQYYNGEERAKGNILERFSAQQFPDLHSELNLSSLELGDSALYFCASSVVGQGELFFGEGSRLTVL.

CDR3 loop: CASKPFVRQDEKLFF. CDR3 nucleotide sequence: TGTGCCAGCAAGCCCTTTGTGAGACAGGATGAAAAACTGTTTTTT. The rearrangement links TRBV2 to TRBJ1-4, with D tentatively TRBD1 (6 bases). V dropped 7 bases and J dropped 6 bases, with 18 bases sitting between them. Germline V gives CDR1 SNHLY, CDR2 FYNNEI. CDR3 length: 15 residues.